These T cell receptor beta chains were read from a single sample in a study of T-cell memory formation after mild COVID-19. TCRdb processed the 5' RACE reads anew with MiXCR; each CDR3 protein has one entry. The table records fewer than 110,000 distinct CDR3 sequences, 13% to 15% of them present only once. Sequencing was done on a sample of PBMCs or a T cell subset sorted from them (not recorded which). These receptors originate from a man younger than 35 who had mild COVID-19 (a few samples of this study predate the infection). Cell type and time point are not known. The CDR3 runs from the conserved cysteine through the conserved F or W. The D gene is left open where the match is weak. The size field is filled for only some rows; it gives once, few, many or a size class.

size,J,D,V,CDR3,DNA
few,TRBJ2-5,.,TRBV24-1,CATSDPGTAIPVETQYF,TGTGCCACCAGTGATCCGGGGACGGCCATTCCCGTCGAGACCCAGTACTTC
.,TRBJ2-2,.,TRBV25-1,CASSGWASTGELFF,TGTGCCAGCAGTGGCTGGGCTAGCACCGGGGAGCTGTTTTTT
few,TRBJ2-1,.,TRBV29-1,CSVEVLDYPSSYNEQFF,TGCAGCGTTGAAGTACTCGACTACCCGAGCTCCTACAATGAGCAGTTCTTC
.,TRBJ2-1,.,TRBV6-5,CASKGGSSASYNEQFF,TGTGCCAGCAAAGGGGGTTCTAGCGCCTCGTACAATGAGCAGTTCTTC
few,TRBJ2-5,.,TRBV2,CASSLPGRPSKETQYF,TGTGCCAGCAGTCTCCCAGGACGCCCGAGTAAAGAGACCCAGTACTTC
few,TRBJ2-1,.,TRBV7-9,CASSLVTNEQFF,TGTGCCAGCAGCTTAGTCACGAATGAGCAGTTCTTC
few,TRBJ2-2,.,TRBV29-1,CSVWSGELFF,TGCAGCGTCTGGTCCGGGGAGCTGTTTTTT
.,TRBJ1-1,.,TRBV30,CAWRDSMNTEAFF,TGTGCCTGGAGGGACAGTATGAACACTGAAGCTTTCTTT
.,TRBJ2-2,.,TRBV6-2/TRBV6-3,CASSYSGSGELFF,TGTGCCAGCAGTTACTCAGGGTCCGGGGAGCTGTTTTTT
.,TRBJ2-3,.,TRBV6-5,CASSTRDRTTDTQYF,TGTGCCAGCAGTACCCGGGACCGAACCACAGATACGCAGTATTTT
.,TRBJ2-2,.,TRBV19,CASSMTAGELFF,TGTGCCAGTAGTATGACGGCCGGGGAGCTGTTTTTT
few,TRBJ2-1,TRBD1,TRBV20-1,CSAKDRERNNEQFF,TGCAGTGCTAAGGACAGGGAAAGGAACAATGAGCAGTTCTTC
few,TRBJ2-1,.,TRBV6-2/TRBV6-3,CASTSPGGGPYNEQFF,TGTGCCAGCACCTCGCCTGGGGGAGGACCCTACAATGAGCAGTTCTTC
.,TRBJ2-5,TRBD2,TRBV7-2,CASSRMGGRETQYF,TGTGCCAGCAGCAGGATGGGGGGGAGAGAGACCCAGTACTTC
few,TRBJ1-5,.,TRBV5-8,CASRPMGASSNQPQHF,TGTGCCAGCCGCCCTATGGGGGCCTCGAGCAATCAGCCCCAGCATTTT
few,TRBJ2-5,TRBD1,TRBV4-1,CASSSQGAGETQYF,TGCGCCAGCAGCTCGCAGGGGGCCGGGGAGACCCAGTACTTC
.,TRBJ2-5,TRBD1,TRBV4-3,CASSPVWRTGGSGETQYF,TGCGCCAGCAGCCCGGTGTGGCGGACAGGGGGCTCAGGGGAGACCCAGTACTTC
.,TRBJ2-3,.,TRBV4-3,CASSQAGSTDTQYF,TGCGCCAGCAGCCAGGCGGGGTCCACAGATACGCAGTATTTT
.,TRBJ2-3,.,TRBV5-1,CASRRGTGTDTQYF,TGCGCCAGCAGGAGGGGGACGGGCACAGATACGCAGTATTTT
.,TRBJ2-5,.,TRBV5-8,CASSRGSGMETQYF,TGTGCCAGCAGCCGCGGGTCCGGGATGGAGACCCAGTACTTC
few,TRBJ2-1,.,TRBV11-2,CASSLGGGPAQGQFF,TGTGCCAGCAGCTTAGGCGGCGGGCCCGCCCAGGGGCAGTTCTTC
few,TRBJ2-1,.,TRBV20-1,CSASKQGNEQFF,TGCAGTGCTAGCAAACAGGGAAATGAGCAGTTCTTC
medium-sized,TRBJ2-1,TRBD2,TRBV19,CASSILTSEVNEQFF,TGTGCCAGTAGTATACTGACTAGCGAAGTCAATGAGCAGTTCTTC
many,TRBJ2-5,TRBD1,TRBV7-9,CASGTVETQYF,TGTGCCAGTGGGACAGTGGAGACCCAGTACTTC
few,TRBJ2-5,.,TRBV6-2/TRBV6-3,CASSLPTRGVGETQYF,TGTGCCAGCAGTCTGCCGACTAGGGGGGTAGGAGAGACCCAGTACTTC
.,TRBJ1-5,.,TRBV15,CATSRDFPGYSNQPQHF,TGTGCCACCAGCAGAGATTTCCCAGGGTACAGCAATCAGCCCCAGCATTTT
.,TRBJ1-4,.,TRBV7-8,CASSPAGVGWGEKLFF,TGTGCCAGCAGCCCCGCAGGGGTAGGATGGGGTGAAAAACTGTTTTTT
.,TRBJ2-3,TRBD2,TRBV7-9,CASSPPGGDTQYF,TGTGCCAGCAGCCCCCCGGGGGGAGATACGCAGTATTTT
once,TRBJ2-6,.,TRBV4-1,CASSQDAGAGANVLTF,TGCGCCAGCAGCCAAGATGCTGGGGCTGGGGCCAACGTCCTGACTTTC
.,TRBJ1-1,.,TRBV25-1,CASSELKGEAFF,TGTGCCAGCAGTGAATTGAAGGGGGAAGCTTTCTTT
.,TRBJ2-1,.,TRBV6-6,CASHNGPFDNEQFF,TGTGCCAGCCATAATGGACCCTTTGACAATGAGCAGTTCTTC
few,TRBJ2-5,TRBD2,TRBV7-9,CASSPRNSLGLAGKETQYF,TGTGCCAGCAGCCCCCGGAACTCTCTCGGACTAGCGGGGAAAGAGACCCAGTACTTC
few,TRBJ1-5,.,TRBV7-9,CASSLVGQPQHF,TGTGCCAGCAGCTTAGTAGGCCAGCCCCAGCATTTT
.,TRBJ2-1,TRBD2,TRBV4-3,CASSQKTSGGAWNEQFF,TGCGCCAGCAGCCAAAAGACTAGCGGGGGGGCCTGGAATGAGCAGTTCTTC
.,TRBJ1-5,.,TRBV20-1,CSAPAGAKRDQPQHF,TGCAGTGCCCCCGCCGGGGCGAAACGAGATCAGCCCCAGCATTTT
medium-sized,TRBJ2-1,.,TRBV29-1,CSVEDAGADGSDEQFF,TGCAGCGTTGAGGACGCGGGGGCCGATGGTTCAGATGAGCAGTTCTTC
.,TRBJ2-1,TRBD2,TRBV12-3/TRBV12-4,CASRRLAGGQSEQFF,TGTGCCAGCAGGCGACTAGCGGGGGGGCAGAGTGAGCAGTTCTTC
.,TRBJ2-6,.,TRBV3-1,CAVGQREYGANVLTF,TGTGCCGTAGGACAACGTGAGTACGGGGCCAACGTCCTGACTTTC
many,TRBJ2-3,TRBD2,TRBV4-3,CASSQDWVAGGTTDTQYF,TGCGCCAGCAGCCAAGATTGGGTAGCGGGGGGGACCACAGATACGCAGTATTTT
few,TRBJ2-5,TRBD1,TRBV7-9,CASTDREETQYF,TGTGCCAGCACCGACAGGGAAGAGACCCAGTACTTC
many,TRBJ2-7,.,TRBV12-3/TRBV12-4,CASSWGASYEQYF,TGTGCCAGCAGTTGGGGGGCATCCTACGAGCAGTACTTC
few,TRBJ2-5,.,TRBV10-3,CAISERDNQETQYF,TGTGCCATCAGTGAGCGGGACAACCAAGAGACCCAGTACTTC
few,TRBJ2-7,TRBD1,TRBV9,CASSVGDRASYEQYF,TGTGCCAGCAGCGTAGGAGACAGGGCCTCCTACGAGCAGTACTTC
.,TRBJ1-1,.,TRBV12-3/TRBV12-4,CASSGRGDEAFF,TGTGCCAGCAGCGGCCGGGGGGATGAAGCTTTCTTT
few,TRBJ1-1,.,TRBV7-8,CASSRFDMVNTEAFF,TGTGCCAGCAGCCGGTTCGACATGGTGAACACTGAAGCTTTCTTT
few,TRBJ2-7,.,TRBV7-6,CASSFRGGGLPEQYF,TGTGCCAGCAGCTTTAGAGGCGGGGGCCTCCCCGAGCAGTACTTC
.,TRBJ1-5,.,TRBV12-3/TRBV12-4,CASSLEGGPNQPQHF,TGTGCCAGCAGTTTAGAGGGGGGGCCTAATCAGCCCCAGCATTTT
few,TRBJ2-3,.,TRBV15,CATSSRAFTDTQYF,TGTGCCACCAGCTCCCGGGCTTTCACAGATACGCAGTATTTT
.,TRBJ2-7,.,TRBV19,CASSIDPGTYEQYF,TGTGCCAGTAGTATAGACCCGGGCACCTACGAGCAGTACTTC
.,TRBJ2-7,TRBD1,TRBV19,CASSLYRTGGDEQYF,TGTGCCAGTAGTCTCTACAGGACAGGGGGGGACGAGCAGTACTTC
.,TRBJ2-5,TRBD2,TRBV4-2,CASSQEVGGGGLETQYF,TGTGCCAGCAGCCAAGAGGTCGGCGGGGGGGGCCTGGAGACCCAGTACTTC
.,TRBJ1-2,.,TRBV6-4,CASSEGPNYGYTF,TGTGCCAGCAGCGAGGGACCGAACTATGGCTACACCTTC
few,TRBJ1-4,.,TRBV7-9,CASSPGTGREKLFFF,.
.,TRBJ2-5,TRBD1,TRBV27,CASTLRTGGSETQYF,TGTGCCAGCACTCTAAGGACAGGGGGGAGCGAGACCCAGTACTTC
few,TRBJ2-7,.,TRBV20-1,CSARDYAGGYEQYF,TGCAGTGCTAGAGACTATGCGGGCGGCTACGAGCAGTACTTC